This T cell receptor beta chain derives from a study of regulatory T cells in long-lasting Graves disease. Looking at the study overall: Disease was considered persistent Graves' disease after over 5 years of antithyroid drugs (with positive TSH receptor antibodies). Whole-study results and caveats: Sample size, which was small, may have reduced accuracy. The work looked only at peripheral blood and did not look at thyroid tissue.

CDR3 length equals 16 residues. Germline V gives CDR1 SEHNR, CDR2 FQNEAQ (reference sequence). With 0 bases clipped from V and 2 bases from J, the junction kept 3 bases outside the gene matches. Notes on this clonotype: Its specificity is not known.

Time point reported: persistent/refractory GD, antithyroid drugs over 5 years with positive TRAb. From RNA extracted from PBMCs, the TCR library was made. iRepertoire HTBI primers and Arm-PCR of CDR3 regions built TCR beta libraries. TCRdb independently ran MiXCR on the multiplex PCR reads; one entry per CDR3 protein. The table lists under 450,000 distinct CDR3 sequences, roughly 24% of them singletons. The TCR sequence derives from a woman aged 40-49 years with Graves disease. The material sequenced was peripheral blood mononuclear cells (PBMCs), taken when the disease was refractory, from a patient treated with antithyroid drugs. The chain links TRBV7-9 to TRBJ2-5, with 10 bases aligning to TRBD2. Written as DNA, the CDR3 is TGTGCCAGCAGCTTAGCCTCACTAGCGGGACAAGAGACCCAGTACTTC. It is translated as CASSLASLAGQETQYF.